The 12 T cell receptor beta chains below were found in one sample sequenced in a study of regulatory T cells in long-lasting Graves disease. Investigators prepared the TCR beta libraries by applying iRepertoire HTBI primers and Arm-PCR of CDR3 regions. TCRdb re-analysed the multiplex PCR reads in MiXCR, keeping a single row per CDR3 protein. The sample has 700,000 or so distinct CDR3 sequences, about 30% seen once. Described time point: persistent/refractory GD, antithyroid drugs over 5 years with positive TRAb. PBMC RNA was the source of the TCR library. The sample in question was peripheral blood mononuclear cells (PBMCs), obtained when the disease was refractory, from a patient treated with antithyroid drugs. Source of these receptors: a female donor with Graves disease.

This rearrangement joins TRBV9 to TRBJ2-3; a weak D match, TRBD2 (6 bases). Germline-derived CDR1 and CDR2 are SGDLS and YYNGEE. V shed 0 bases and J shed 0 bases, with 14 bases lying between them. The CDR3 consists of 17 residues. The chain's CDR3 is CASSVAGTDYSTDTQYF. CDR3 sequence (DNA): TGTGCCAGCAGCGTAGCTGGGACGGACTATAGCACAGATACGCAGTATTTT. Drawing the rest from reference TRBV9 and TRBJ2-3, the complete variable domain is DSGVTQTPKHLITATGQRVTLRCSPRSGDLSVYWYQQSLDQGLQFLIQYYNGEERAKGNILERFSAQQFPDLHSELNLSSLELGDSALYFCASSVAGTDYSTDTQYFGPGTRLTVL.

The sample holds a few counts of this clonotype. The chain joins TRBV7-9 to TRBJ2-7; either TRBD1 or TRBD2 may supply D (5 bases each). The CDR3 is made up of 14 amino acids. The V and J ends lost 1 base and 5 bases respectively, with 12 bases between them. Germline CDR1 reads SEHNR; CDR2 reads FQNEAQ (reference sequence). This chain's CDR3 is CASSLVGRDHEQYF. The CDR3 DNA follows: TGTGCCAGCAGCTTAGTGGGTAGGGACCACGAGCAGTACTTC.

The chain employs TRBV3-1 and TRBJ1-6; D is possibly TRBD1 (6 bases). V was shortened by 0 bases and J by 8 bases, with 8 bases between the two germline ends. Germline V lookup: CDR1 LGHDT, CDR2 YNNKEL (reference sequence). The CDR3 is 14 residues long. CDR3 DNA sequence: TGTGCCAGCAGCCAAGATTACAGGGATTCACCCCTCCACTTT. Amino acid sequence: CASSQDYRDSPLHF.

The chain has TRBV27 and TRBJ1-5, with a tentative D call TRBD1 (6 bases). Germline CDR1 and CDR2: MNHEY and SMNVEV (reference sequence). Trimming shortened V by 0 bases and J by 3 bases, and 24 bases separated the two germline ends. This CDR3 contains 20 residues. The CDR3 bases are TGTGCCAGCAGTTTATCCCCCCCCGCAGCCTCACAGGGTTACAATCAGCCCCAGCATTTT. Its translation: CASSLSPPAASQGYNQPQHF.

Comment on this clonotype: A much bigger clone sits one base away, suggesting this may be a read error. The chain uses TRBV11-2 and TRBJ2-4; 7 nucleotides align to TRBD1. Germline V gene sequence: CDR1 SGHAT, CDR2 FQNNGV. The junction had 7 bases not matched to a gene; V was cut back by 5 bases and J by 12 bases. The CDR3 extends over 12 amino acids. CDR3 nucleotides: TGTGCCAGCAGCCATACAGGGGACACTCAGTACTTC. This codes for CASSHTGDTQYF. The full variable domain, in which reference TRBV11-2 and TRBJ2-4 provide the parts outside the CDR3, is EAGVAQSPRYKIIEKRQSVAFWCNPISGHATLYWYQQILGQGPKLLIQFQNNGVVDDSQLPKDRFSAERLKGVDSTLKIQPAKLEDSAVYLCASSHTGDTQYFGAGTRLSVL.

The chain combines TRBV12-5 with TRBJ1-4, with 7 bases lining up with TRBD1. The CDR3 consists of 17 residues. CDR1 is LGHNT, CDR2 FRNRAP, per germline. V lost 2 bases to trimming and J lost 1 base; unmatched junction nucleotides: 7. CDR3 DNA: TGTGCTAGTGGTTTGCAAGGGGGCGGAAGAACTAATGAAAAACTGTTTTTT. It yields the protein CASGLQGGGRTNEKLFF.

Only a few counts were recorded for this clonotype. The chain has TRBV29-1 and TRBJ2-7, with 7 positions matching TRBD2. Looked up from germline, CDR1 is SQVTM and CDR2 is ANQGSEA. This CDR3 spans 14 amino acids. The V and J ends lost 0 bases and 5 bases, in that order; junction bases with no gene match: 7. The CDR3 DNA sequence: TGCAGCGTTGAAGACCAGCGGGAAAACAACGAGCAGTACTTC. Residues: CSVEDQRENNEQYF.

This chain connects TRBV6-2 or TRBV6-3 to TRBJ1-1, with TRBD1 matching over 9 bases. V dropped 0 bases and J dropped 3; count of bases not matched to a gene: 5. Per the germline V gene, CDR1 is MNHEY and CDR2 is SVGEGT. There are 16 residues in the CDR3. This CDR3 reads CASSYSAGQGYTEAFF. As DNA, the CDR3 is TGTGCCAGCAGTTACTCCGCGGGACAGGGATACACTGAAGCTTTCTTT.

This clonotype showed up just a few times. V gene TRBV2 combines with J gene TRBJ1-1, with D unclear. Germline V lookup: CDR1 SNHLY, CDR2 FYNNEI. This CDR3 is built from 15 residues. The V gene lost 2 bases and the J gene lost 1 base, with 11 bases spanning the gap. The CDR3 is CASSETPDGNTEAFF. CDR3 sequence (DNA): TGTGCCAGCAGTGAAACTCCCGACGGGAACACTGAAGCTTTCTTT.

The chain joins TRBV29-1 to TRBJ1-1, with D uncertain. V was pared by 1 base and J by 5 bases, with 8 bases between. This CDR3 region has 12 residues. Germline V gene data show CDR1 as SQVTM and CDR2 as ANQGSEA. The DNA of the CDR3 is TGCAGCGTTGAAGGTAGAGGGACTGAAGCTTTCTTT. Its protein is CSVEGRGTEAFF.

This clonotype was found a few times. The rearrangement uses TRBV2 and TRBJ2-7; D gene unclear. Per the germline V gene, CDR1 is SNHLY and CDR2 is FYNNEI. The germline V and J ends were trimmed by 6 bases and 11 bases, with 11 bases remaining between them. The CDR3 totals 10 residues. The chain's CDR3 is CASSSEREYF. The CDR3 DNA follows: TGTGCCAGCAGCTCGGAACGGGAGTACTTC.

There are a few counts of this clonotype. The V call is TRBV20-1, the J call TRBJ2-7; weak D call: TRBD1 (6 bases). The CDR3 is 12 amino acids. Trimming took 5 bases from V and 4 from J, leaving 12 bases between them. Germline V lookup: CDR1 DFQATT, CDR2 SNEGSKA (reference sequence). CDR3 loop: CSAQGFRYEQYF. The CDR3 DNA reads as TGCAGTGCTCAGGGGTTCCGGTACGAGCAGTACTTC.